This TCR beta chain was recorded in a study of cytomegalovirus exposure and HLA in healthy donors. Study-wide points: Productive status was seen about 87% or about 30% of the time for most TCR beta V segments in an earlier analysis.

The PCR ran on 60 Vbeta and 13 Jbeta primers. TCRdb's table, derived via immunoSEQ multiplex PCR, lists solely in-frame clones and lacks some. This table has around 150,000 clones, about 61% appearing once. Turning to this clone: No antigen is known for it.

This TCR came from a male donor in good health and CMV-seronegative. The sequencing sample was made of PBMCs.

CDR3 in amino acids: CASMRQWTQYF. DNA for the CDR3: TGTGCCAGCATGCGGCAGTGGACCCAGTACTTC. J is TRBJ2-5 and V is TRBV25-1; D not resolved. Trimming took off 7 bases at V and 7 bases at J, with 10 bases between the two ends. Germline lookup yields CDR1 MGHDK and CDR2 SYGVNS. The CDR3 is 11 amino acids.